Below, one TCR beta chain is given with its context. Its antigen is undetermined. The source of the sample is a study of shared clonotypes between healthy human individuals. The study's findings and limits: When compared with the clonotypes that were shared by all four sorted-subset donors, the non-shared clonotypes turned out to have lower generation probabilities.

The CDR3 sequence is 12 residues long. The ends were cut back, 7 bases at V and 8 bases at J, with 17 bases in the middle. The germline V gene has CDR1 SQVTM and CDR2 ANQGSEA. TCRdb's copy holds only in-frame clones and misses some; the assay was immunoSEQ multiplex PCR. The repertoire includes roughly 720,000 clones, roughly 88% of them detected once, and approximately 35% sits in the top ten. Input material: memory CD8+ T cells from PBMCs. Subset defined: CD45RO+ cells pooled with CCR7-negative TemRA cells. This receptor was taken from a man between 18 and 35 years old in good health. Some clones in this sample may be carry-over from other donors' samples. V is TRBV29-1 and J is TRBJ1-2, with D possibly matching TRBD1 (6 bases). CDR3 loop: CSAYTGYGGYTF. DNA for the CDR3: TGCAGCGCTTACACAGGGTATGGAGGCTACACCTTC.